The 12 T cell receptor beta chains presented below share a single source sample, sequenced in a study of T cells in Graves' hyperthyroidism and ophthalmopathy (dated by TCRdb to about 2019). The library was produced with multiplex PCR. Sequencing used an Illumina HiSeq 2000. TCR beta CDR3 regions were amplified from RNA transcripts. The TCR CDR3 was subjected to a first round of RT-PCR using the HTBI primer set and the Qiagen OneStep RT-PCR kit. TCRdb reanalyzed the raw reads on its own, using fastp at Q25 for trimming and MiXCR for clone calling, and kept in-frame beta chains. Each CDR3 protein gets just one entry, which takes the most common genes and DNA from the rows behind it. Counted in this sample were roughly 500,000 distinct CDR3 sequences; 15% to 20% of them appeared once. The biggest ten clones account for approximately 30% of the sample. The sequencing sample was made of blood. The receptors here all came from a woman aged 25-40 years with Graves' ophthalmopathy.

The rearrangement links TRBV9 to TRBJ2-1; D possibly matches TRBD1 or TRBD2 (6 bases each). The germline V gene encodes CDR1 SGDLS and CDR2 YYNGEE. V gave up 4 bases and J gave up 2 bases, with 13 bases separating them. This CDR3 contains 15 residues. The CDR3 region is CASSPRGAPYNEQFF. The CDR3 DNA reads TGTGCCAGCAGCCCAAGGGGGGCACCCTACAATGAGCAGTTCTTC.

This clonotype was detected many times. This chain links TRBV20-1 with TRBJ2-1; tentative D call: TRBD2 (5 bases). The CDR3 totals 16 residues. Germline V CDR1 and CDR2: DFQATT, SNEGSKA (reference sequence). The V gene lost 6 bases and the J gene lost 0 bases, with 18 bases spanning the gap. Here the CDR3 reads CSAPDSSISSYNEQFF. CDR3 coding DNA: TGCAGTGCCCCGGACTCCTCGATAAGCTCCTACAATGAGCAGTTCTTC.

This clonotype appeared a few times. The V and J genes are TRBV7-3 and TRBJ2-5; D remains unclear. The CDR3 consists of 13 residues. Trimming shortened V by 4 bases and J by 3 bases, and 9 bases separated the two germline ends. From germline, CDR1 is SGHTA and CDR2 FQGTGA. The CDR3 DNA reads TGTGCCAGCAGCTCCACCAACGAAGAGACCCAGTACTTC. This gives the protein CASSSTNEETQYF.

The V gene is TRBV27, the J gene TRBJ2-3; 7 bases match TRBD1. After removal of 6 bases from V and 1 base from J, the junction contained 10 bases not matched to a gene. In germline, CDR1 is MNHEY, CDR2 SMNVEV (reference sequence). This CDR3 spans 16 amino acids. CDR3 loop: CASRNSDRVGTDTQYF. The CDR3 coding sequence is TGTGCCAGCAGGAATTCCGACAGGGTCGGCACAGATACGCAGTATTTT.

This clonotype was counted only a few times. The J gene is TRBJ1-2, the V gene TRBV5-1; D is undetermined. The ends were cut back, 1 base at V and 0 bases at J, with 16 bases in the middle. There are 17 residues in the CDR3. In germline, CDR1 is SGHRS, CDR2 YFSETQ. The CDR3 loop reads CASSLFGSHYSNYGYTF. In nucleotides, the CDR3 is TGCGCCAGCAGCTTGTTTGGCAGCCACTATTCTAACTATGGCTACACCTTC.

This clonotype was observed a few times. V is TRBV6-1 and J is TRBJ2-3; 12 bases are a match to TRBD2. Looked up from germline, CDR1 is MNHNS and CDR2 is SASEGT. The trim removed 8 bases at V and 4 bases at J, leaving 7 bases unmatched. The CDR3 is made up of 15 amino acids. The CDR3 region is CASGSGTSGSDTQYF. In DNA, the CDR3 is TGTGCCAGCGGTTCCGGGACTAGCGGGTCAGATACGCAGTATTTT.

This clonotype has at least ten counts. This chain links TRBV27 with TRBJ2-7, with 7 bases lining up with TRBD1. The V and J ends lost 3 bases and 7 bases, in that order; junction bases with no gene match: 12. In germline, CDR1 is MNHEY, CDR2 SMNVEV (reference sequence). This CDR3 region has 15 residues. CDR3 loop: CASSFYLTGKEEQYF. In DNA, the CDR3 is TGTGCCAGCAGTTTTTACCTGACAGGGAAGGAGGAGCAGTACTTC.

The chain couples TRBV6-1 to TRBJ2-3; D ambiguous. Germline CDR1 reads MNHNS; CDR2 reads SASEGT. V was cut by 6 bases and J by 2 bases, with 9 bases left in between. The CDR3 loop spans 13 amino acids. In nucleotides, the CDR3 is TGTGCCAGCAGCCCGGTCTACACAGATACGCAGTATTTT. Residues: CASSPVYTDTQYF.

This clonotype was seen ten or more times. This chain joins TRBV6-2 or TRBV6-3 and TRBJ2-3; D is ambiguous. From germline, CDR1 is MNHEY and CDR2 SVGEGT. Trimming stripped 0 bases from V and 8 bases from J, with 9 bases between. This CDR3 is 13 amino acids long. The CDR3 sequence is CASSYSSVGTQYF. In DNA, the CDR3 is TGTGCCAGCAGTTACTCTTCCGTGGGTACGCAGTATTTT.

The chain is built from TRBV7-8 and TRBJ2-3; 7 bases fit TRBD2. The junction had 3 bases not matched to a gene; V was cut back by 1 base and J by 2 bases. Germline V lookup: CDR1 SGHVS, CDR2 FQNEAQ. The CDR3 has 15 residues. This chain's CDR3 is CASSLDLAATDTQYF. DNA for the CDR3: TGTGCCAGCAGCTTAGACCTAGCGGCCACAGATACGCAGTATTTT.

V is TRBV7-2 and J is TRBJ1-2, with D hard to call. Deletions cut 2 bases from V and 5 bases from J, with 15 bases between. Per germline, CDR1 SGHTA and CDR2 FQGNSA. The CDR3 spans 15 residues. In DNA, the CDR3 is TGTGCCAGCAGCTTATTCGAAGTTTCGGGGTATGGCTACACCTTC. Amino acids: CASSLFEVSGYGYTF.

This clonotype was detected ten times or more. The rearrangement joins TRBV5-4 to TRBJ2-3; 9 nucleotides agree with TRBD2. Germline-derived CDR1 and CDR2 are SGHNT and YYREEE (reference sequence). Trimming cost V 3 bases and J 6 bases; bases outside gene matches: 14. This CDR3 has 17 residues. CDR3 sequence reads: CASSYLQGLAGSDTQYF. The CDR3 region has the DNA TGTGCCAGCAGCTACCTACAGGGACTAGCCGGCTCGGATACGCAGTATTTT.